Presented here are 27 T cell receptor beta chains from one specimen sequenced in a study of cytomegalovirus exposure and HLA in healthy donors. Both 60 Vbeta primers and 13 Jbeta primers went into the PCR. Generated by immunoSEQ multiplex PCR, the TCRdb table keeps only in-frame clones and is missing some. This table holds 65,000 to 95,000 clones. Material: PBMCs. Receptors originate from a female donor in good health and CMV-seropositive.

The chain is built from TRBV18 and TRBJ1-2, with a tentative D call TRBD1 (6 bases). Deletions cut 3 bases from V and 2 bases from J, with 10 bases between. Germline V gives CDR1 KGHSH, CDR2 LQKENI. This CDR3 is built from 14 residues. The CDR3 is CASSPGTPNYGYTF. For the CDR3, the DNA is TGTGCCAGCTCACCCGGGACACCGAACTATGGCTACACCTTC.

The V call is TRBV6-1, the J call TRBJ2-7; D call uncertain. CDR3 size: 12 residues. V dropped 10 bases and J dropped 0 bases, with 10 bases sitting between them. The germline CDR1 and CDR2 sequences are MNHNS and SASEGT. The CDR3 region has the DNA TGTGCCATAAAAGAGAGCTCCTACGAGCAGTACTTC. The encoded protein is CAIKESSYEQYF.

The chain recombines TRBV6-6 with TRBJ1-1, with TRBD1 as a possible D gene (6 bases). Germline lookup yields CDR1 MNHNY and CDR2 SVGAGI (reference sequence). Trimming took off 5 bases at V and 1 base at J, with 8 bases between the two ends. The CDR3 spans 13 residues. The CDR3 sequence is CASSPTGNTEAFF. The CDR3 DNA reads as TGTGCCAGCAGTCCGACAGGGAACACTGAAGCTTTCTTT.

This chain connects TRBV6-6 to TRBJ1-5; D is unclear. V was cut by 6 bases and J by 2 bases, with 14 bases left in between. This CDR3 region has 15 residues. Germline-derived CDR1 and CDR2 are MNHNY and SVGAGI (reference sequence). The CDR3 sequence: CASSRSPDGNQPQHF. The CDR3 DNA sequence: TGTGCCAGCAGCCGGTCCCCCGATGGCAATCAGCCCCAGCATTTT.

The chain joins TRBV7-9 to TRBJ2-1, with 11 bases aligning to TRBD2. This CDR3 has 15 amino acids. V was pared by 4 bases and J by 9 bases, with 8 bases of the junction left unmatched. CDR1 is SEHNR and CDR2 is FQNEAQ in the germline V gene (reference sequence). The CDR3 loop reads CASSSTSGSHGEQFF. In nucleotides, the CDR3 is TGTGCCAGCAGCTCAACTAGCGGGAGCCATGGTGAGCAGTTCTTC.

The chain joins TRBV2 to TRBJ2-2; 8 bases map to TRBD1. V lost 5 bases and J lost 3; bases outside the gene matches: 8. This CDR3 spans 16 amino acids. Germline CDR1 SNHLY, CDR2 FYNNEI. The CDR3 sequence: CASSNRQGTHTGELFF. Written as DNA, the CDR3 is TGTGCCAGCAGTAATCGACAGGGGACTCACACCGGGGAGCTGTTTTTT.

The chain has TRBV7-8 and TRBJ2-7, with D possibly matching TRBD1 (7 bases). Germline lookup yields CDR1 SGHVS and CDR2 FQNEAQ. This CDR3 has 14 amino acids. The V end lost 5 bases, the J end lost 2 bases, and 13 bases lay between the germline ends. DNA for the CDR3: TGTGCCAGCAGCCAGGGGGGACACACCTACGAGCAGTACTTC. Protein sequence: CASSQGGHTYEQYF.

The chain has TRBV13 and TRBJ2-7, with 9 bases lining up with TRBD2. Germline CDR1 is PRHDT and CDR2 is FYEKMQ (reference sequence). Unmatched junction bases numbered 10, after V lost 5 bases and J lost 2 bases. The CDR3 is made up of 16 amino acids. CDR3 sequence reads: CASSGGEIAGAYEQYF. In DNA, the CDR3 is TGTGCCAGCAGCGGTGGGGAAATAGCGGGGGCCTACGAGCAGTACTTC.

CDR3 DNA: TGTGCCAGCAGGCGCCCGACCGGGGAGCTGTTTTTT. Protein sequence: CASRRPTGELFF. This chain uses TRBV28 with TRBJ2-2; no clear D. The V gene lost 6 bases and the J gene lost 5 bases, with 7 bases spanning the gap. This CDR3 comprises 12 residues. Germline V gene data show CDR1 as MDHEN and CDR2 as SYDVKM.

V gene TRBV2 combines with J gene TRBJ2-3; 8 nucleotides align to TRBD2. CDR3 length: 13 amino acids. Germline V lookup: CDR1 SNHLY, CDR2 FYNNEI. Losses at the gene ends were 6 bases for V and 4 bases for J; bases not matched to a gene: 3. The CDR3 DNA follows: TGTGCCAGCAGGTTCGGGGGGGCAGATACGCAGTATTTT. Amino acid sequence: CASRFGGADTQYF. Drawing the rest from reference TRBV2 and TRBJ2-3, the complete variable domain is EPEVTQTPSHQVTQMGQEVILRCVPISNHLYFYWYRQILGQKVEFLVSFYNNEISEKSEIFDDQFSVERPDGSNFTLKIRSTKLEDSAMYFCASRFGGADTQYFGPGTRLTVL.

The V gene is TRBV5-4, the J gene TRBJ2-7; 9 bases fit TRBD2. CDR1 SGHNT and CDR2 YYREEE come from the germline V gene (reference sequence). The CDR3 covers 14 residues. J lost 4 bases, V lost 4 bases, and 6 bases had no gene match. The CDR3 loop reads CASSPGSGRYEQYF. CDR3 nucleotide sequence: TGTGCCAGCAGCCCGGGGAGCGGGAGGTACGAGCAGTACTTC.

The V gene is TRBV10-3, the J gene TRBJ1-1; no clear D. Germline-derived CDR1 and CDR2 are ENHRY and SYGVKD. With 4 bases removed from V and 10 bases from J, the gap between germline ends came to 16 bases. The CDR3 has 13 residues. DNA of the CDR3: TGTGCCATCAGTGGTGAGGGCCGCAAGGCAGCTTTCTTT. Translating gives CAISGEGRKAAFF.

V usage is TRBV15 and J usage is TRBJ1-2; no definite D call. V was cut by 0 bases and J by 4 bases, with 12 bases left in between. The CDR3 spans 15 residues. Germline V gene lookup returns CDR1 LNHNV and CDR2 YYDKDF (reference sequence). The CDR3 sequence: CATSRDKVTFYGYTF. The CDR3 DNA sequence: TGTGCCACCAGCAGAGATAAGGTGACATTCTATGGCTACACCTTC.

The chain recombines TRBV29-1 with TRBJ2-2, with 16 bases that match TRBD2. The V segment lost 7 bases and the J segment 2 bases; nucleotides outside the gene matches: 7. Germline lookup yields CDR1 SQVTM and CDR2 ANQGSEA. CDR3 length: 17 residues. The CDR3 sequence: CSGGGLAGGGNTGELFF. CDR3 sequence (DNA): TGCAGCGGGGGGGGACTAGCGGGAGGGGGCAACACCGGGGAGCTGTTTTTT.

The gene calls are TRBV4-2 and TRBJ2-7, with TRBD1 as a possible D gene (5 bases). The germline V and J ends were trimmed by 1 base and 7 bases, with 8 bases remaining between them. There are 12 residues in the CDR3. Germline-derived CDR1 and CDR2 are LGHNA and YNFKEQ. CDR3 bases: TGTGCCAGCAGCCAAGGGTCAGGGGAGCAGTACTTC. Its protein is CASSQGSGEQYF.

The chain recombines TRBV7-2 with TRBJ2-1; 10 nucleotides match TRBD1. The trim removed 2 bases at V and 4 bases at J, leaving 11 bases unmatched. This CDR3 has 18 amino acids. The V gene's germline CDR1 is SGHTA and CDR2 FQGNSA. As DNA, the CDR3 is TGTGCCAGCAGCTTAAACACACCCGGGACAGGGGCATACAATGAGCAGTTCTTC. It is translated as CASSLNTPGTGAYNEQFF.

This rearrangement joins TRBV4-2 to TRBJ2-7; TRBD2 aligns across 7 bases. The CDR3 is made up of 16 amino acids. The V gene's germline CDR1 is LGHNA and CDR2 YNFKEQ. J was trimmed by 0 bases and V by 0 bases; bases with no gene match: 5. The CDR3 region has the DNA TGTGCCAGCAGCCAAGATCCCAGGGACTACTCCTACGAGCAGTACTTC. Translation: CASSQDPRDYSYEQYF.

The chain carries TRBV9 and TRBJ1-2; D unresolved. Trimming stripped 0 bases from V and 8 bases from J, with 20 bases between. This CDR3 spans 16 amino acids. Germline V CDR1 and CDR2: SGDLS, YYNGEE. The CDR3 spells CASSVDGTTSAGGYTF. The CDR3, as DNA: TGTGCCAGCAGCGTAGACGGTACTACATCGGCGGGGGGCTACACCTTC.

V usage is TRBV5-6 and J usage is TRBJ1-2; D possibly corresponds to TRBD1 (6 bases). The CDR3 covers 16 residues. Germline V lookup: CDR1 SGHDT, CDR2 YYEEEE. V lost 4 bases, J lost 2 bases, and 18 bases lay in between. CDR3 in amino acids: CASSPTVLDRNYGYTF. The CDR3, as DNA: TGTGCCAGCAGCCCCACCGTATTGGACAGAAACTATGGCTACACCTTC.

The rearrangement uses TRBV7-9 and TRBJ2-7; no clear D gene. The CDR3 is made up of 11 amino acids. Between the trimmed V and J ends, which lost 7 bases and 5 bases, there was a span of 9 bases. Germline loops: CDR1 SEHNR, CDR2 FQNEAQ (reference sequence). The DNA for the CDR3 is TGTGCCAGCACGGTCAGGAACGAGCAGTACTTC. Residues: CASTVRNEQYF. Full variable domain (outside the CDR3, taken from reference TRBV7-9 and TRBJ2-7): DTGVSQNPRHKITKRGQNVTFRCDPISEHNRLYWYRQTLGQGPEFLTYFQNEAQLEKSRLLSDRFSAERPKGSFSTLEIQRTEQGDSAMYLCASTVRNEQYFGPGTRLTVT.

The chain employs TRBV7-9 and TRBJ2-5; D gene uncertain. V dropped 6 bases and J dropped 3 bases, with 23 bases sitting between them. CDR1 and CDR2 (germline): SEHNR, FQNEAQ (reference sequence). The CDR3 extends over 17 amino acids. The CDR3 coding sequence is TGTGCCAGCAGTACCCACCCGGCTAGTGCCGATAAAGAGACCCAGTACTTC. It encodes CASSTHPASADKETQYF.

The V and J genes are TRBV5-3 and TRBJ1-5; D may be TRBD1 (6 bases). TRBV5-3 is known as an ORF, though its function is uncertain. V lost 0 bases and J lost 9, with 19 bases in between. The CDR3 sequence is 16 residues long. CDR3 sequence: CARSLDLDRKLGPQHF. The CDR3 nucleotides read TGTGCCAGAAGCTTGGATCTCGACAGGAAACTGGGGCCCCAGCATTTT.

This chain links TRBV2 with TRBJ1-5, with 8 bases that match TRBD1. The CDR3 totals 15 residues. CDR1 and CDR2 (germline): SNHLY, FYNNEI. With V trimmed by 2 bases and J by 6 bases, 6 bases remained unmatched. The CDR3 here is CASSEQTGVFQPQHF. CDR3 DNA sequence: TGTGCCAGCAGTGAACAGACAGGGGTATTTCAGCCCCAGCATTTT.

The gene calls are TRBV5-6 and TRBJ2-5; 7 positions agree with TRBD2. The CDR3 sequence is 16 residues long. V was clipped by 0 bases and J by 5 bases; unmatched bases: 10. CDR1 and CDR2 from the germline V gene are SGHDT and YYEEEE. This chain's CDR3 is CASSLGRTRYGETQYF. The CDR3 region has the DNA TGTGCCAGCAGCTTGGGCAGGACTAGATATGGGGAGACCCAGTACTTC.

The chain couples TRBV6-1 to TRBJ2-7; possibly TRBD1 for D (5 bases). The ends were cut back, 7 bases at V and 4 bases at J, with 14 bases in the middle. CDR1 is MNHNS, CDR2 SASEGT, per germline. This CDR3 has 13 residues. The CDR3 sequence: CASKGQGEYEQYF. As DNA, the CDR3 is TGTGCCAGCAAGGGCCAGGGCGAATACGAGCAGTACTTC.

This chain uses TRBV28 with TRBJ2-2; TRBD2 matches 9 bases. The CDR3 has 17 amino acids. From germline, CDR1 is MDHEN and CDR2 SYDVKM. V was pared by 3 bases and J by 0 bases, with 5 bases of the junction left unmatched. Here the CDR3 reads CASSFPGLAPNTGELFF. CDR3 nucleotides: TGTGCCAGCAGTTTTCCTGGACTAGCGCCGAACACCGGGGAGCTGTTTTTT.

The chain has TRBV28 and TRBJ2-5; D is unclear. Looked up from germline, CDR1 is MDHEN and CDR2 is SYDVKM. V was shortened by 5 bases and J by 0 bases, with 7 bases between the two germline ends. This CDR3 has 13 amino acids. CDR3 sequence (DNA): TGTGCCAGCAGTCTCCCCTACCAAGAGACCCAGTACTTC. This gives the protein CASSLPYQETQYF.